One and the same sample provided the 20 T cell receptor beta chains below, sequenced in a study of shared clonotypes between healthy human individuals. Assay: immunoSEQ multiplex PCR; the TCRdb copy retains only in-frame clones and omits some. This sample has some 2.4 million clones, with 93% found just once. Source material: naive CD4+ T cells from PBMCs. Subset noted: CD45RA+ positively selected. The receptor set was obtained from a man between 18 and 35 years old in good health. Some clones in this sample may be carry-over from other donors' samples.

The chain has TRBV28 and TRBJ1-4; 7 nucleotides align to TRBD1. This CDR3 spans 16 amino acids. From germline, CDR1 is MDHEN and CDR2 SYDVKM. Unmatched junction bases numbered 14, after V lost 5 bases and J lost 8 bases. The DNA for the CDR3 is TGTGCCAGCAGTACCACAGGGGAAGGTGGAGACGAAAAACTGTTTTTT. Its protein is CASSTTGEGGDEKLFF.

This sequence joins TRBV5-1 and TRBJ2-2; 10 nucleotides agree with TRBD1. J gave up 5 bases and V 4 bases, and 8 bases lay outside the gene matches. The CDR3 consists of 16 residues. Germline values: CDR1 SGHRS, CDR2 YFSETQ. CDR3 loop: CASSMRQGAGTGELFF. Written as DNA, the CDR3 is TGCGCCAGCAGCATGCGACAGGGGGCAGGTACCGGGGAGCTGTTTTTT.

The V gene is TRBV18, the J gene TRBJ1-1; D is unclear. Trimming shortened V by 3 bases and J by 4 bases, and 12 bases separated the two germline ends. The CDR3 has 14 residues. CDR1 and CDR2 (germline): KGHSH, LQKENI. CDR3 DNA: TGTGCCAGCTCACCCCTTTCGGCTTCCACTGAAGCTTTCTTT. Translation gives CASSPLSASTEAFF. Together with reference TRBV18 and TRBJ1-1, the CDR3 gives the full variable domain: NAGVMQNPRHLVRRRGQEARLRCSPMKGHSHVYWYRQLPEEGLKFMVYLQKENIIDESGMPKERFSAEFPKEGPSILRIQQVVRGDSAAYFCASSPLSASTEAFFGQGTRLTVV.

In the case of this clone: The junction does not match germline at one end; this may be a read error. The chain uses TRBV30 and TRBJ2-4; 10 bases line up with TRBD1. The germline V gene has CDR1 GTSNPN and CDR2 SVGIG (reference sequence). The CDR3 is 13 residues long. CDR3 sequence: CAWSSGQGGTPSF. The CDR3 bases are TGTGCCTGGAGTTCCGGACAGGGGGGCACCCCATCCTTC.

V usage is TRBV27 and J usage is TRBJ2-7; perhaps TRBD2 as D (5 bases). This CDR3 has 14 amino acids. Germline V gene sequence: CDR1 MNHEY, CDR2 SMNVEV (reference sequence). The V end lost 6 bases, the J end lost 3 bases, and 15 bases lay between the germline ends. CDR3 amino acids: CASRIGGRGYEQYF. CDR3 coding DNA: TGTGCCAGCAGAATTGGAGGCAGAGGCTACGAGCAGTACTTC.

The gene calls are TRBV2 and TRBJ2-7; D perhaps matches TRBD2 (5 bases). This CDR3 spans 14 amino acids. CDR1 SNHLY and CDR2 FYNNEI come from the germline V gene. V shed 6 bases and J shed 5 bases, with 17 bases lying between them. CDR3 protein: CASSALGVINEQYF. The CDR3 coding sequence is TGTGCCAGCAGCGCGCTCGGGGTTATAAACGAGCAGTACTTC.

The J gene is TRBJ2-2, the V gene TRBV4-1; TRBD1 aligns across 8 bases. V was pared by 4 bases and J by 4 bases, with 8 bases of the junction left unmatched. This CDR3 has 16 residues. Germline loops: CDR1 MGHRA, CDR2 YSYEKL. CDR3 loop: CASSPWTGRSTGELFF. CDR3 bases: TGCGCCAGCAGCCCATGGACAGGGCGAAGCACCGGGGAGCTGTTTTTT.

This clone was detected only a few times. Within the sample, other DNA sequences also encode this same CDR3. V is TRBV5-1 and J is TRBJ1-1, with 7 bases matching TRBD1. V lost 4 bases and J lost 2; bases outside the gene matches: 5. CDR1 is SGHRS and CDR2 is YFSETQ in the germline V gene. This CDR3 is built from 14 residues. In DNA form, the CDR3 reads TGCGCCAGCAGCCCGGGACAGACTAACACTGAAGCTTTCTTT. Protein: CASSPGQTNTEAFF.

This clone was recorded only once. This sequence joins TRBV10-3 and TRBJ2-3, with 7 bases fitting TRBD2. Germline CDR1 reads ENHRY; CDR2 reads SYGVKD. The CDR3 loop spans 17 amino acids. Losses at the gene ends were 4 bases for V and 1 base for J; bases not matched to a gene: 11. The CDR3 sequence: CAISAASGVGGTDTQYF. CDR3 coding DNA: TGTGCCATCAGTGCGGCTAGCGGAGTGGGGGGCACAGATACGCAGTATTTT.

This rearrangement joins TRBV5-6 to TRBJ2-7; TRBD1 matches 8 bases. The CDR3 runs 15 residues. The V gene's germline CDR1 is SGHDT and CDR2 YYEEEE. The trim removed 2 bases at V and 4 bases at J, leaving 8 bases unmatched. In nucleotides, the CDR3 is TGTGCCAGCAGCTTCCGGCCAGGGGGCATATACGAGCAGTACTTC. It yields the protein CASSFRPGGIYEQYF. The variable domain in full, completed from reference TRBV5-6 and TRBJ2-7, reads DAGVTQSPTHLIKTRGQQVTLRCSPKSGHDTVSWYQQALGQGPQFIFQYYEEEERQRGNFPDRFSGHQFPNYSSELNVNALLLGDSALYLCASSFRPGGIYEQYFGPGTRLTVT.

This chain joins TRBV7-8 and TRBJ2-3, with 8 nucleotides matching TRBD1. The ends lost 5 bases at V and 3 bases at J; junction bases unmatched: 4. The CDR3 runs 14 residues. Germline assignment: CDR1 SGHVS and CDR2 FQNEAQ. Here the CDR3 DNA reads TGTGCCAGCAGCACATGGACAGGGACAGATACGCAGTATTTT. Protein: CASSTWTGTDTQYF.

Written as DNA, the CDR3 is TGTGCCAGCAGGCCGTGGGCTGAGCGGGAGAGCAGGAATGAGCAGTTCTTC. Translating gives CASRPWAERESRNEQFF. V gene TRBV27 combines with J gene TRBJ2-1, with 8 nucleotides matching TRBD2. Unmatched junction bases numbered 17, after V lost 6 bases and J lost 7 bases. The CDR3 length is 17 residues. The germline V gene has CDR1 MNHEY and CDR2 SMNVEV (reference sequence).

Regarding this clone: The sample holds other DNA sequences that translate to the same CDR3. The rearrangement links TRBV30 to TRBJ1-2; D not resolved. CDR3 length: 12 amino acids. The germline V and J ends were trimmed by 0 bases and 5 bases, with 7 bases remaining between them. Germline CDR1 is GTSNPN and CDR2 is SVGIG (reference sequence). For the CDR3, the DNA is TGTGCCTGGAGTGTAACGGGGTATGGCTACACCTTC. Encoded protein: CAWSVTGYGYTF.

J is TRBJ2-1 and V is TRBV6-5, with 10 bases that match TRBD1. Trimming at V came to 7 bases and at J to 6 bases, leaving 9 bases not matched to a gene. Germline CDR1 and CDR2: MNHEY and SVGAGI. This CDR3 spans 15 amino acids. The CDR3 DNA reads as TGTGCCAGCAATCGACAGGGGGCCCTCCCCAATGAGCAGTTCTTC. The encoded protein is CASNRQGALPNEQFF.

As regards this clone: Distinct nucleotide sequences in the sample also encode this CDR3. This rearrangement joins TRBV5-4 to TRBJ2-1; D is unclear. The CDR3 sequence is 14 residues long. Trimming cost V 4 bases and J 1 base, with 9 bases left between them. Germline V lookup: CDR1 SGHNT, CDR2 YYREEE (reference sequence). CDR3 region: CASSPPRSYNEQFF. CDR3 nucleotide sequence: TGTGCCAGCAGCCCACCTCGGTCCTACAATGAGCAGTTCTTC.

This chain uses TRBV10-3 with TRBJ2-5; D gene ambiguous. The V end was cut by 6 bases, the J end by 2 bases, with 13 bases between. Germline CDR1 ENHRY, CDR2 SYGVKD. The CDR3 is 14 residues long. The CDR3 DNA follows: TGTGCCATCAGCCCTTCAGTAGCACAAGAGACCCAGTACTTC. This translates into CAISPSVAQETQYF.

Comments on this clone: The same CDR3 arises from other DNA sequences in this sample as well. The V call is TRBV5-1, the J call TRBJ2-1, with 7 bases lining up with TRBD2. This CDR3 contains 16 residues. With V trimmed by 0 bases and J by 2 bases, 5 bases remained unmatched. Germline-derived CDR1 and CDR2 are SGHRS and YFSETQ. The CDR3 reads CASSLVPAGAYNEQFF. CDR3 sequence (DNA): TGCGCCAGCAGCTTGGTGCCCGCGGGGGCCTACAATGAGCAGTTCTTC.

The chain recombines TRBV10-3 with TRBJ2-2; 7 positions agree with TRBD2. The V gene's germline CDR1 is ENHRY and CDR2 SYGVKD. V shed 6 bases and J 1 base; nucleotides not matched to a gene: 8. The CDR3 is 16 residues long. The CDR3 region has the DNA TGTGCCATCAGGAGGACTAGAGAGGGGAACACCGGGGAGCTGTTTTTT. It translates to CAIRRTREGNTGELFF.

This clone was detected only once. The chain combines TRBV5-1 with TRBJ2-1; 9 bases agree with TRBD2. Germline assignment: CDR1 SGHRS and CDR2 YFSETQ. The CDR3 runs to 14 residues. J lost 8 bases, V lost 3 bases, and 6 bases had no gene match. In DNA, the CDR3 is TGCGCCAGCAGCTCGGGACTAGCAGGGCATGAGCAGTTCTTC. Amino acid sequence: CASSSGLAGHEQFF.

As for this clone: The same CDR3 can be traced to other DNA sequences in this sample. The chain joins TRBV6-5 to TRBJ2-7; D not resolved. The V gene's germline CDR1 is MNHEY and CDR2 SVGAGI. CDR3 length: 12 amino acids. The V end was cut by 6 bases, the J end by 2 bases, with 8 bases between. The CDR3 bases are TGTGCCAGCAGACCTGGACCCTACGAGCAGTACTTC. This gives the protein CASRPGPYEQYF.